The entry that follows covers one T cell receptor beta chain sequence. Its antigen remains unidentified. The sample carries other DNA sequences with the same CDR3. PBMCs were stained for CD3, CD4 and CD8, and CD4+ and CD8+ T cells were sorted. The germline gives CDR1 KGHSH, CDR2 LQKENI. V was shortened by 6 bases and J by 2 bases, with 14 bases between the two germline ends. The CDR3 is 14 amino acids. The sample belongs to a study of CD8+ T cells in alopecia areata. Study-level findings and limits: In scalp samples, resident alphabeta T cells of normal skin are also sequenced.

Reverse transcribed after extraction, RNA yielded cDNA as the sequencing template. TCRdb keeps only in-frame clones here, not all; method: immunoSEQ multiplex PCR. The sample comprises some 110,000 clones, about 60% of which are singletons, and around 2.7% rests with the top ten. Sequencing used CD4+ T cells sorted from blood. The TCR comes from a human donor in good health. The chain joins TRBV18 to TRBJ2-7; D is perhaps TRBD1 or TRBD2 (5 bases each). CDR3 loop: CASSQTGGAYEQYF. For the CDR3, the DNA is TGTGCCAGCTCCCAAACAGGAGGAGCCTACGAGCAGTACTTC.